This T cell receptor (beta chain) is from a study of cytomegalovirus exposure and HLA in healthy donors. Primers: 60 Vbeta forward and 13 Jbeta reverse. Sequenced by immunoSEQ multiplex PCR; TCRdb stores in-frame clones only, minus some. Of about 250,000 clones in the sample, under 80% are singletons; the top ten hold approximately 2.5%. This CDR3 spans 17 amino acids. Germline V gives CDR1 MNHNS, CDR2 SASEGT. Trimming cost V 1 base and J 2 bases; bases outside gene matches: 7. The sample comprised PBMCs. The sequence came from a female donor in good health and CMV-seronegative. The V call is TRBV6-1, the J call TRBJ1-5, with 8 nucleotides matching TRBD1. CDR3 DNA: TGTGCCAGCAGTGAAGGGACAGGGACGTTGGGCAATCAGCCCCAGCATTTT. Translating gives CASSEGTGTLGNQPQHF.